The 2 T cell receptor beta chains presented below share a single source sample, sequenced in a study of a mutant IDH1 vaccine in newly diagnosed glioma. These receptors have no identified antigens. Time point here: week 5, during vaccination. Topical imiquimod was applied with each vaccine dose, which held 300 ug of mutant IDH1 20-mer peptide. Sequencing was performed with immunoSEQ multiplex PCR; in TCRdb, only in-frame clones are kept and a portion is missing. The top ten hold roughly 5.5% of the sample, which has some 38,000 clones, approximately 80% seen once. The material sequenced was PBMCs, taken from a glioma patient whose treatment included an IDH1 peptide vaccine. The receptor set was obtained from a man aged 40-49 years with glioma.

There are a few counts of this clone. The chain employs TRBV7-2 and TRBJ2-3, with a possible D match to TRBD1 (5 bases). The CDR3 is made up of 13 amino acids. The germline gives CDR1 SGHTA, CDR2 FQGNSA. Deletions cut 8 bases from V and 1 base from J, with 10 bases between. CDR3 bases: TGTGCCAGCCTCAGGGTCGGCACAGATACGCAGTATTTT. It encodes CASLRVGTDTQYF.

The chain links TRBV18 to TRBJ1-1; maybe TRBD1 (5 bases). V was shortened by 3 bases and J by 6 bases, with 11 bases between the two germline ends. The CDR3 length is 13 residues. Germline CDR1 reads KGHSH; CDR2 reads LQKENI. The chain's CDR3 is CASSPGTASEAFF. In nucleotides, the CDR3 is TGTGCCAGCTCACCGGGGACTGCTTCTGAAGCTTTCTTT.